This TCR beta chain originates from a study of identical twins. TCRdb reprocessed the 5' RACE reads with MiXCR, giving one entry per CDR3 protein. The sample carries 1.5 million to 2 million distinct CDR3 sequences, roughly a third recorded once. CDR1 is SGHAT, CDR2 FQNNGV, per germline. CDR3 length: 16 amino acids. For this clonotype: A read error may produce the germline difference seen at one junction end.

The source of this sequence is a newborn girl in good health. Sequencing input: cord blood. V and J are TRBV11-2 and TRBJ1-2; a possible D gene is TRBD1 (6 bases). The CDR3 region has the DNA TGTGCCAGCAGCTTAGCCCCCTGGGCAGGGACAAATGGCCACACCTTC. Residues: CASSLAPWAGTNGHTF.